This TCR beta chain was found in a study of blood T cell repertoires in COVID-19. At the level of the study: There were acute and convalescent COVID-19 samples, and they came from the United States, Italy and Spain. The cDNA or gDNA used as material had been derived from T cells, B-cell-depleted T cells, or PBMCs.

Per the original data handling: Reference gene primer amplification yielded estimated nucleated cell counts. This table comes from immunoSEQ multiplex PCR, and its TCRdb copy is limited to in-frame clones, with some not included. The V and J calls and clone size come from that table; D and trimming were worked out from the DNA. The data show about 260,000 clones, with 80% to 90% seen just once and about 1.6% held by the top ten. Trimming at V came to 5 bases and at J to 3 bases, leaving 4 bases not matched to a gene. Looked up from germline, CDR1 is LNHNV and CDR2 is YYDKDF (reference sequence). The CDR3 loop spans 13 amino acids.

The specimen was peripheral blood. The chain carries TRBV15 and TRBJ2-7, with TRBD1 matching 7 bases. This receptor was identified in a woman aged 40 to 49 who had recovered from COVID-19. The CDR3 DNA is TGTGCCACCAGCCCGGGACAGCTCTACGAGCAGTACTTC. It translates to CATSPGQLYEQYF.